This section outlines one T cell receptor beta chain sequence together with its context. Which antigen it targets is not known. Base qualities are not provided; no much larger clone lies one nucleotide away. The source of the sample is a study of blood T cells in healthy people across ages (dated by TCRdb to between 2014 and 2017). The study in broad terms: In model experiments, template switching captured about one uniquely barcoded TCR beta cDNA molecule for every two T cells. The study measured age-related changes in TCR beta repertoire diversity using deep sequencing normalized with unique cDNA molecular identifiers. Donors were grouped into four age groups: young (average approximately 15 years), middle-aged (39), aged (around 60) and long-lived (about 90). To avoid experimental bias, donors of different ages were randomly spread across the sequencing lanes. Using the same blood draw, the study looked at two additional independent replicas of 1 million unique cDNA reads for two donors, one aged 18 to 30 and the other aged 80 or older. Study-wide conclusions, independent of this receptor: Estimates of total diversity based on one million sequenced T cells were considered lower bounds and underestimates. As age increased, observed TCR beta diversity per million T cells dropped in a roughly linear way, and a significant reduction was already evident by age 40. Bulk unsorted PBMC profiling prevented conclusive comparison of naive and antigen-experienced compartments. The long-lived group showed more naive CD4+ T cells, fewer expanded clones and increased TCR diversity than the aged group, suggesting age selection. The CMV infection status of donors was not known, potentially confounding age-related changes in expanded clonotypes. A strong correlation was found between observed TCR beta diversity and the percentage of naive T cells measured by flow cytometry.

V drops 7 bases and J drops 4 bases, leaving 13 bases in between. From its cysteine to its phenylalanine, the CDR3 spans 13 amino acids. Solely the CDR3 DNA is kept, with 39 bases framed from the first base. The CDR1 and CDR2 encoded by the germline V gene are MDHEN and SYDVKM. The method behind the library was 5' RACE. The reads were generated on an Illumina HiSeq 2500. The second PCR ran for about 6 to 12 cycles and used a J-beta primer mix along with a sample-barcoded 5' primer. A unique molecular identifier was introduced onto each TCR beta cDNA molecule by a template-switch 5' adaptor carrying 12 random nucleotides. Each sample yielded at least 3 million CDR3-containing paired-end reads. First-strand cDNA was synthesized from all RNA with the Mint cDNA synthesis kit, primed by a TRBC-specific oligonucleotide. All cDNA was treated with uracil-DNA glycosylase and then went through a first 18-cycle PCR with the universal primers M1SS and BC2_uni_R. Processing in the source paper ran as follows. Normalization of each sample was performed by random selection of 1 million high-quality reads, each carrying a distinct molecular identifier. Instead of being binned into consensus sequences, reads with shared molecular identifiers were discarded. MiTCR, set to a Q25 quality threshold and the strictest error-elimination algorithm, was used for CDR3 identification, clonotype clustering and error correction. Lower-bound total TCR beta diversity was estimated with a nonparametric unseen species model using Euler transformation. TCRdb redid the processing of the public reads, applying fastp at Q25 and MiXCR, and retained in-frame beta chains. Records with the same CDR3 protein are collapsed into one entry carrying the most frequent genes and DNA. V and J calls and clone size were set by TCRdb, not the authors. This sample gives some 900,000 distinct CDR3 sequences in total; around 49% of them show up just once. The ten largest clones represent over 10% of the sample.

Systemically healthy Caucasian individuals from Russia, some 38 in total and aged roughly 6 to 100 years, were included as donors. Around 9.8 milliliters of peripheral blood were collected from each donor into EDTA-treated Vacutainer tubes. Ficoll-Paque density-gradient centrifugation was used to isolate PBMCs, with at least 7 million per sample. Trizol reagent was used to extract total RNA from the PBMCs, yielding at least 6 micrograms per sample. For every donor, flow cytometry on a PBMC aliquot measured the percentage of naive CD45RAhigh/CD27high T cells. In this chain, TRBV28 is recombined with TRBJ1-2, with TRBD1 perhaps the D gene, on 6 matching bases. Specimen: blood. This receptor was obtained from a man in his thirties or forties in good health. The DNA is TGTGCCAGCACTGTGCGGGGGCCCTATGGCTACACCTTC. This is translated as CASTVRGPYGYTF.